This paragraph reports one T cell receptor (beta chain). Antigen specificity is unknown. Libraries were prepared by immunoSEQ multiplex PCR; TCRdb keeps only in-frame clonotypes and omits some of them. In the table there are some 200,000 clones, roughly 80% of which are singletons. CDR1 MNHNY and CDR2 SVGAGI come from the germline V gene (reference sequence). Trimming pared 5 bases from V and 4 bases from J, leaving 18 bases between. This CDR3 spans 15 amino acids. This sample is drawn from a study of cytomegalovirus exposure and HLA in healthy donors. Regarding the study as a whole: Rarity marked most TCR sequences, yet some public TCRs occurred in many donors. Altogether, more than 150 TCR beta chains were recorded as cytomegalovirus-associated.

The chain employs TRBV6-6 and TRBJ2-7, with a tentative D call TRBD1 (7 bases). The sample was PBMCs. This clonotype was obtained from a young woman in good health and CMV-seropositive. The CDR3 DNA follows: TGTGCCAGCAGTGGAGGGGGCCAGGGTAGTTACGAGCAGTACTTC. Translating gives CASSGGGQGSYEQYF.